This T cell receptor beta chain originates from a study of cytomegalovirus exposure and HLA in healthy donors. Study-wide results and caveats: Researchers reportedly found TCR beta sequences accurately predicted most subjects' HLA-A and HLA-B alleles.

This CDR3 is built from 16 residues. CDR1 is SGHTA, CDR2 FQGNSA, per germline. The V end lost 1 base, the J end lost 3 bases, and 13 bases lay between the germline ends. The table lists this clone with a count of one. The antigen remains undetermined. The PCR employed 60 Vbeta primers together with 13 Jbeta primers. Some clones are missing from TCRdb's copy, which holds only in-frame ones; the method was immunoSEQ multiplex PCR. The sample includes 100,000 to 150,000 clones, 74% of them seen just once. The sequenced sample consisted of PBMCs. The sequence came from a woman aged 45 to 65 in good health and CMV-seropositive. The genes are TRBV7-2 and TRBJ1-3; D is uncertain. As DNA, the CDR3 is TGTGCCAGCAGCTTAGAAGGGTCGGGGTATGGAAACACCATATATTTT. Its translation is CASSLEGSGYGNTIYF.